The entry below gives a single T cell receptor beta chain sequence along with its context. This CDR3 is 11 amino acids long. Trimming took 5 bases from V and 7 from J, leaving 8 bases between them. Germline V lookup: CDR1 MNHNY, CDR2 SVGAGI (reference sequence). Sampled blood was obtained at baseline, cycle 4 day 1, and cycle 7 day 1. These data originate in a study of OX40 agonist ivuxolimab in advanced cancers. Study overall: Age averaged 60 years (range roughly 23 to 79), and about 86% were male.

Sequencing used immunoSEQ multiplex PCR; TCRdb keeps in-frame clones, though not all of them. The sample holds some 37,000 clones, 88% seen once. The chain uses TRBV6-6 and TRBJ1-1; no clear D gene. The specimen was CD4+ or CD8+ T cells sorted from blood, collected in a trial of the OX40 agonist ivuxolimab. The TCR originated in an adult with an advanced solid tumor such as melanoma, head and neck, liver or kidney cancer. The CDR3 bases are TGTGCCAGCAGTGGACGGTTTGAAGCTTTCTTT. This translates into CASSGRFEAFF.